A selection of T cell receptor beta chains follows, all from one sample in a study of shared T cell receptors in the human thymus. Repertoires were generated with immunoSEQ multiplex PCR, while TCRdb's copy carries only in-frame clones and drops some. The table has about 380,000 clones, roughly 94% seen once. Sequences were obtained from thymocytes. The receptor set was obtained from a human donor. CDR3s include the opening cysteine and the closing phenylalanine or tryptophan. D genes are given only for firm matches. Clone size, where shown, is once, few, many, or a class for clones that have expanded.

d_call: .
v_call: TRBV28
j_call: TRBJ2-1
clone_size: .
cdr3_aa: CASTLEGEGFF
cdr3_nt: TGTGCCAGCACCTTGGAGGGGGAGGGGTTCTTC

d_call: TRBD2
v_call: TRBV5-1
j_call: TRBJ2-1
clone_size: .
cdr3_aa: CASRPKVLREGNEQFF
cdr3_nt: TGCGCCAGCAGGCCAAAGGTACTTAGGGAGGGGAATGAGCAGTTCTTC

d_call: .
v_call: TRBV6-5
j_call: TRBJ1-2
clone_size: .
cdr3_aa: CASSSQTFEQGSGYTF
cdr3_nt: TGTGCCAGCAGTTCCCAGACCTTCGAACAGGGAAGTGGCTACACCTTC

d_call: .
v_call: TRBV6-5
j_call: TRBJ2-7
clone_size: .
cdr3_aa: CASSYGRFSYEQYF
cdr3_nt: TGTGCCAGCAGTTACGGGCGCTTCTCCTACGAGCAGTACTTC

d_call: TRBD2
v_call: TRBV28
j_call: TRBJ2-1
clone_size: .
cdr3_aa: CASSPPRLATDEQFF
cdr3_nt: TGTGCCAGCAGTCCGCCTCGACTAGCTACGGATGAGCAGTTCTTC

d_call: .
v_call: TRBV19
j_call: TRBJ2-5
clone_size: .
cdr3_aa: CASSTGSETQYF
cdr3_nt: TGTGCCAGTAGTACGGGCTCGGAGACCCAGTACTTC

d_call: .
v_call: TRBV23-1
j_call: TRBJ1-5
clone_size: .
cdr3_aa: CASSQSLWAHSNQPQHF
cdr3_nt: TGCGCCAGCAGTCAATCTCTTTGGGCCCATAGCAATCAGCCCCAGCATTTT

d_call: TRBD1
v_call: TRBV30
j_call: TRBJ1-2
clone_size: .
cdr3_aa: CAWSPGGTDGYTF
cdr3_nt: TGTGCCTGGAGTCCAGGGGGGACGGATGGCTACACCTTC

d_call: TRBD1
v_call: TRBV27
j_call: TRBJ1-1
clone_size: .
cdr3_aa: CASAPTEARNGTGIMNTEAFF
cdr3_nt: TGTGCCAGCGCCCCCACCGAAGCCCGGAACGGGACAGGGATTATGAACACTGAAGCTTTCTTT

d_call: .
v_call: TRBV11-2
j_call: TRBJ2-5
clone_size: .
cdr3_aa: CASSLDRTLGTQYF
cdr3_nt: TGTGCCAGCAGCTTAGATCGGACACTCGGGACCCAGTACTTC

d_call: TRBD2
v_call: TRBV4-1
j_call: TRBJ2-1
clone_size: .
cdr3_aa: CASSQDGSGRGEQFF
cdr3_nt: TGCGCCAGCAGCCAAGATGGAAGCGGGAGAGGCGAGCAGTTCTTC

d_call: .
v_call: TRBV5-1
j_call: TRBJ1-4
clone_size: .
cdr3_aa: CASSLPWEGPLSNEKLFF
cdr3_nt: TGCGCCAGCAGCTTGCCATGGGAGGGGCCGCTTTCTAATGAAAAACTGTTTTTT

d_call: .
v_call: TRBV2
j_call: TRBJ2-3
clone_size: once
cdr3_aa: CASRYTDTQYF
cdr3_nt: TGTGCCAGCAGGTACACAGATACGCAGTATTTT

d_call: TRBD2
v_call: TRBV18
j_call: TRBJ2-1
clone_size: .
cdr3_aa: CASSPGGTRYNEQFF
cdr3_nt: TGTGCCAGCTCACCCGGAGGGACTAGGTACAATGAGCAGTTCTTC

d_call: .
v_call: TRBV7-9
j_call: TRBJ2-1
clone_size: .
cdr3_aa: CASSLWGEQFF
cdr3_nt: TGTGCCAGCAGCCTCTGGGGTGAGCAGTTCTTC

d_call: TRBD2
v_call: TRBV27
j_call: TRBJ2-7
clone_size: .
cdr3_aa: CASSLPGTTLKQYF
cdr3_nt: TGTGCCAGCAGTTTACCGGGGACTACCCTGAAGCAGTACTTC

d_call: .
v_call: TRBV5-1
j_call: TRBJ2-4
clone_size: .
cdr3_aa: CASSQFPPDLAKNIQYF
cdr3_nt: TGCGCCAGCTCCCAGTTCCCCCCGGACCTCGCAAAAAACATTCAGTACTTC

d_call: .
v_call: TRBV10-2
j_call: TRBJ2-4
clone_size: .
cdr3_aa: CASSENSSRPPAKNIQYF
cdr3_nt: TGCGCCAGCAGCGAAAATTCATCCAGGCCCCCGGCCAAAAACATTCAGTACTTC

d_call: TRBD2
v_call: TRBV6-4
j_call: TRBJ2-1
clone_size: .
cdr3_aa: CASSEAGVAYNEQFF
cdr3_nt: TGTGCCAGCAGTGAGGCGGGAGTAGCCTACAATGAGCAGTTCTTC

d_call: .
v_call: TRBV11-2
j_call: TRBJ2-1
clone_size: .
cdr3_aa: CASSIRGYNEQFF
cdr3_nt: TGTGCCAGCAGCATCAGAGGCTACAATGAGCAGTTCTTC

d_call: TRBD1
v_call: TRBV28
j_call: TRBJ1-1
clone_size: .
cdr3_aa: CASSTQRQGAFEYTEAFF
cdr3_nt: TGTGCCAGCAGTACGCAACGACAGGGGGCGTTCGAGTACACTGAAGCTTTCTTT

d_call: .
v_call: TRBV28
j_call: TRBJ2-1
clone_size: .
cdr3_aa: CASSRNQGMASKFF
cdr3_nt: TGTGCCAGCAGTCGAAACCAAGGGATGGCTAGTAAGTTCTTC

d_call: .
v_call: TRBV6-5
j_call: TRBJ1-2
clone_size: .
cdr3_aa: CASSYDSNYGYTF
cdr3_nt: TGTGCCAGCAGTTACGACAGTAACTATGGCTACACCTTC

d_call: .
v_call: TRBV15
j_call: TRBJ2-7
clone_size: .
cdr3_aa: CATSRDTRAYEQYF
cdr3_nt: TGTGCCACCAGCAGAGATACCAGAGCCTACGAGCAGTACTTC

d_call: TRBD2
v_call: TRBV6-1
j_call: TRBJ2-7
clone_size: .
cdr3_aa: CASSEHPKVEREGPGEQYF
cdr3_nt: TGTGCCAGCAGTGAACACCCCAAAGTTGAGCGGGAGGGCCCGGGGGAGCAGTACTTC

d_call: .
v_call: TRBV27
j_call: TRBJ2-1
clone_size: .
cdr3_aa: CASSNYPPLAEVYNEQFF
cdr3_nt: TGTGCCAGCAGCAATTACCCCCCTCTGGCGGAGGTTTACAATGAGCAGTTCTTC

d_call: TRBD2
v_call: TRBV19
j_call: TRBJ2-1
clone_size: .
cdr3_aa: CASGTSGYNEQFF
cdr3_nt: TGTGCCAGCGGGACTAGCGGATACAATGAGCAGTTCTTC

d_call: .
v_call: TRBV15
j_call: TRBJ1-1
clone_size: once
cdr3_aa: CATSSGDTTWDTEAFF
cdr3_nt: TGTGCCACCAGCAGCGGAGATACCACCTGGGACACTGAAGCTTTCTTT

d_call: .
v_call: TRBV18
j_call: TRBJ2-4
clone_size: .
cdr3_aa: CASSPLRGSGGGRGTGAKNIQYF
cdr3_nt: TGTGCCAGCTCACCACTCCGAGGTAGCGGTGGGGGGAGGGGGACTGGGGCCAAAAACATTCAGTACTTC

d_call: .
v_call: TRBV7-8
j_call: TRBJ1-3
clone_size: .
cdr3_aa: CASSFVDSSNSGNTIYF
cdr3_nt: TGTGCCAGCAGCTTCGTGGACAGTTCAAACTCTGGAAACACCATATATTTT

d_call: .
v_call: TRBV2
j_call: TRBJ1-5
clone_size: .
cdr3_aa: CASSAGGRSNQPQHF
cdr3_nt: TGTGCCAGCAGTGCGGGAGGGCGCAGCAATCAGCCCCAGCATTTT

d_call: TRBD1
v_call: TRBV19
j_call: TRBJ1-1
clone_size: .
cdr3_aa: CASSMPSRQGSLNTEAFF
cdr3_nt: TGTGCCAGTAGTATGCCGTCCCGACAGGGTAGTCTGAACACTGAAGCTTTCTTT

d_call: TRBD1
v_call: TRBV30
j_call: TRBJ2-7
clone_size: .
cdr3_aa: CAWRTTSRDRDSYEQYF
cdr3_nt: TGTGCCTGGAGGACTACCTCACGGGACAGGGACTCCTACGAGCAGTACTTC

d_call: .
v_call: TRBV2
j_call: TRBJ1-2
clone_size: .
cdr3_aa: CASRYHRGDGYTF
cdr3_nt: TGTGCCAGCAGGTACCATCGGGGAGATGGCTACACCTTC

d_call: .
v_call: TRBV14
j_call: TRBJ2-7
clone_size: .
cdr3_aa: CASSQLHRAPIPYEQYF
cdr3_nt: TGTGCCAGCAGCCAACTACACAGGGCCCCGATTCCCTACGAGCAGTACTTC

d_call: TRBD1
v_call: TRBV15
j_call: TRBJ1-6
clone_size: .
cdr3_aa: CATSRGQGASNSPLHF
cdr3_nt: TGTGCCACCAGCAGGGGACAGGGGGCCAGTAATTCACCCCTCCACTTT

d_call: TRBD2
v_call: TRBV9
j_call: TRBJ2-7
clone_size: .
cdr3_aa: CASSGAGGKPYEQYF
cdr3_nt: TGTGCCAGCAGCGGGGCGGGAGGGAAACCGTACGAGCAGTACTTC

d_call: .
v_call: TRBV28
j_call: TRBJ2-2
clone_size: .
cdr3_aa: CASGIQGRGNRLTGELFF
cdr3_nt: TGTGCCAGCGGAATCCAAGGCAGAGGAAACAGGTTAACCGGGGAGCTGTTTTTT

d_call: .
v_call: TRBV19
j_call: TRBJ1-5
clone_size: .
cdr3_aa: CASSTPRQALYSNQPQHF
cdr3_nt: TGTGCCAGTAGTACCCCCCGGCAGGCCCTATATAGCAATCAGCCCCAGCATTTT

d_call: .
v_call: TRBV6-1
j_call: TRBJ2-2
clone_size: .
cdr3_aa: CASSEGGRAGELFF
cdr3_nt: TGTGCCAGCAGTGAAGGGGGCCGGGCCGGGGAGCTGTTTTTT

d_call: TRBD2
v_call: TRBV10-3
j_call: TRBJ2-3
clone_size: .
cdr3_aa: CAISGTSGRDTQYF
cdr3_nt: TGTGCCATCAGTGGGACTAGCGGGAGAGATACGCAGTATTTT